This T cell receptor beta chain was sequenced during a study of blood T cell repertoires in COVID-19. As for the study in general: Samples came from the United States, Italy and Spain, spanning acute and convalescent COVID-19. Nucleic acid was either cDNA or gDNA, and it came from T cells, B-cell-depleted T cells, or PBMCs.

CDR3 size: 14 residues. V was pared by 2 bases and J by 7 bases, with 6 bases of the junction left unmatched. CDR1 MNHNS and CDR2 SASEGT come from the germline V gene. Original methodology: Amplified reference gene primers provided the basis for estimating nucleated cell counts. Only in-frame clones appear in the TCRdb table, and some are missing; sequencing was by immunoSEQ multiplex PCR. The DNA gave D and trimming, while V, J and clone size come from that table. The sample contains under 200,000 clones, 70% to 85% of which appear only once. The sample was peripheral blood. This sequence was found in a man in his sixties who had recovered from COVID-19. This rearrangement joins TRBV6-1 to TRBJ1-2, with 8 nucleotides matching TRBD1. The CDR3 protein is CASSEMQGATGYTF. The DNA of the CDR3 is TGTGCCAGCAGTGAAATGCAGGGGGCGACTGGCTACACCTTC.